This T cell receptor beta chain is from a study of T cells in localized non-small cell lung cancer. Regarding the study as a whole: A median of 57 of the top 100 tumor clones appeared in adjacent lung, which was paired and uninvolved. Heterogeneity within the tumor remains possible, as just one region underwent sequencing. Blood T cell density predicted longer survival; adjacent-lung clonality, shorter.

Trimming shortened V by 6 bases and J by 8 bases, and 16 bases separated the two germline ends. The CDR3 totals 13 residues. From germline, CDR1 is KGHSH and CDR2 LQKENI. A note on this clone: What it binds is unknown.

The table came from immunoSEQ multiplex PCR; TCRdb's copy has only in-frame clones and leaves some out. Here the sample spans 1,500 to 2,000 clones, 20% to 25% being singletons. In each case, adjacent lung free of atypia was taken at least 2 cm from the tumor margin. The chain carries TRBV18 and TRBJ1-2; no reliable D call. The source material was normal lung tissue next to the tumor, sampled before any cancer treatment. The clonotype was recovered from a woman aged 40-69 years with stage I lung adenocarcinoma. This CDR3 reads CASSQLVRIGYTF. The CDR3 DNA reads TGTGCCAGCTCCCAGTTAGTCCGCATAGGCTACACCTTC.